Shown below are 4 T cell receptor beta chains from a single sample sequenced in a study of neurological immune-mediated disorders. TCRdb independently ran MiXCR on the 5' RACE reads; one entry per CDR3 protein. Among approximately 28,000 distinct CDR3 sequences listed, approximately 15% were seen once. Time point reported: technical triplicate 3. Sequenced material: CD4+ T cells from blood. These receptors all stem from a female donor with HTLV-1-associated myelopathy (HAM/TSP).

The rearrangement uses TRBV3-1 and TRBJ2-1, with TRBD1 matching over 8 bases. This CDR3 has 13 residues. Germline V gene data show CDR1 as LGHDT and CDR2 as YNNKEL (reference sequence). With V trimmed by 3 bases and J by 7 bases, 2 bases remained unmatched. The CDR3 region is CASSQRTGNEQFF. The DNA of the CDR3 is TGTGCCAGCAGCCAGAGGACAGGGAATGAGCAGTTCTTC.

The table lists this clonotype with many counts. V is TRBV15 and J is TRBJ2-2; 10 bases line up with TRBD1. From germline, CDR1 is LNHNV and CDR2 YYDKDF (reference sequence). V lost 5 bases to trimming and J lost 5 bases; unmatched junction nucleotides: 8. CDR3 length equals 16 residues. The CDR3 region is CATSLPGQGRTGELFF. The CDR3 coding sequence is TGTGCCACCAGCTTACCGGGACAGGGGCGGACCGGGGAGCTGTTTTTT.

This clonotype came up many times. This chain links TRBV20-1 with TRBJ2-7, with 8 bases lining up with TRBD2. V lost 7 bases and J lost 2; bases outside the gene matches: 7. Germline loops: CDR1 DFQATT, CDR2 SNEGSKA (reference sequence). CDR3 size: 13 residues. CDR3 amino acids: CSVKTGGAYEQYF. As DNA, the CDR3 is TGCAGTGTAAAGACCGGGGGGGCCTACGAGCAGTACTTC.

This clonotype was counted ten times or more. The V and J genes are TRBV11-3 and TRBJ2-3, with D unclear. From germline, CDR1 is SGHNT and CDR2 YENEEA. V was clipped by 0 bases and J by 12 bases, with 7 bases between them. This CDR3 has 11 amino acids. The CDR3 DNA reads TGTGCCAGCAGCTTAGAGACTGCACAGTATTTT. This codes for CASSLETAQYF.